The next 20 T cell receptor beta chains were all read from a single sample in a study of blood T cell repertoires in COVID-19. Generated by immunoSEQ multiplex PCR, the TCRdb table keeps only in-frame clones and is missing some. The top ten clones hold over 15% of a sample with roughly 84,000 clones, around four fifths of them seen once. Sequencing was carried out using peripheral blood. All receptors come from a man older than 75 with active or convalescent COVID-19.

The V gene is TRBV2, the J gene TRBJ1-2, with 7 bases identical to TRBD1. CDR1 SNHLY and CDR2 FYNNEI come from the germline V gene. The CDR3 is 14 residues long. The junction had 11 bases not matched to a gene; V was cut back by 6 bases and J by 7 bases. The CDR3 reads CASREDRRVSGYTF. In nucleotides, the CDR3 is TGTGCCAGCAGGGAGGACAGGAGGGTCTCTGGCTACACCTTC.

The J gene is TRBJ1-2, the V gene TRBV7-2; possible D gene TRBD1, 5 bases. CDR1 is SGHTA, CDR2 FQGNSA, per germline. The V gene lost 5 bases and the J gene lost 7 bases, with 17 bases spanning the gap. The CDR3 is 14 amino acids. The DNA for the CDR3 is TGTGCCAGCAGCCGCGATTTCTCAGGGCCTGGCTACACCTTC. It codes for CASSRDFSGPGYTF.

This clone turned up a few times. CDR3 nucleotide sequence: TGTGCCAGCAGCGTAGCGATCGGGGGAGAGACCCAGTACTTC. Translated: CASSVAIGGETQYF. The rearrangement uses TRBV9 and TRBJ2-5; perhaps TRBD2 as D (6 bases). The CDR3 consists of 14 residues. The V gene's germline CDR1 is SGDLS and CDR2 YYNGEE. V lost 0 bases and J 4 bases, leaving 10 bases between the germline ends. Using reference TRBV9 and TRBJ2-5 for the parts outside the CDR3, the full variable domain is DSGVTQTPKHLITATGQRVTLRCSPRSGDLSVYWYQQSLDQGLQFLIQYYNGEERAKGNILERFSAQQFPDLHSELNLSSLELGDSALYFCASSVAIGGETQYFGPGTRLLVL.

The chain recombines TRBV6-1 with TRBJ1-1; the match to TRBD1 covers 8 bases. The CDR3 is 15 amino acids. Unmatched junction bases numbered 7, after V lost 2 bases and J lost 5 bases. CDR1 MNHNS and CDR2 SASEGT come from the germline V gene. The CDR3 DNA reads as TGTGCCAGCAGTGAACGGACAGGGCAGAAAACTGAAGCTTTCTTT. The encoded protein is CASSERTGQKTEAFF.

CDR3 protein: CATSRSGTARTGELFF. The CDR3 DNA reads as TGTGCCACCAGCAGGTCCGGGACAGCGAGGACCGGGGAGCTGTTTTTT. The chain is built from TRBV15 and TRBJ2-2; 7 bases match TRBD1. Germline V lookup: CDR1 LNHNV, CDR2 YYDKDF (reference sequence). The CDR3 is 16 amino acids. V trimming: 3 bases; J trimming: 5 bases; junction bases outside the gene matches: 9.

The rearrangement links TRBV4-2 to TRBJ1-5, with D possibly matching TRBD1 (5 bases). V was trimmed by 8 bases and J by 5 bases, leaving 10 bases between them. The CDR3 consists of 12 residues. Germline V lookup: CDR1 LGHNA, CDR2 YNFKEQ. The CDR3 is CASGDWDQPQHF. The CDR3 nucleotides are TGTGCCAGCGGGGACTGGGATCAGCCCCAGCATTTT.

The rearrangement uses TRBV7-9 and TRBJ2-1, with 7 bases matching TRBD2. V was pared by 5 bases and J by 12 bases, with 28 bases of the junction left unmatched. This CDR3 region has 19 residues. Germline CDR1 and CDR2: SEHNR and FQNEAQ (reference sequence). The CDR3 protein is CASSPPGGLYLREDRRQFF. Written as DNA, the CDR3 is TGTGCCAGCAGCCCTCCCGGGGGATTGTATCTTCGGGAGGATAGGCGGCAGTTCTTC.

The CDR3: CASSPREGADTQYF. The CDR3 region has the DNA TGTGCCAGCTCACCCAGGGAGGGCGCAGATACGCAGTATTTT. The chain is built from TRBV18 and TRBJ2-3; 7 nucleotides line up with TRBD2. This CDR3 comprises 14 residues. Germline loops: CDR1 KGHSH, CDR2 LQKENI. V shed 3 bases, J shed 4 bases, and the junction held 4 bases outside the gene matches.

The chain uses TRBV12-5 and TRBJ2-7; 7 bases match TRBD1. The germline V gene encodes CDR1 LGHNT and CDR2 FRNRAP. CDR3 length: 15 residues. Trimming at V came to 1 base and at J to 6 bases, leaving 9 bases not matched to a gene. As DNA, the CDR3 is TGTGCTAGTGGTTTGGGTTCCGGGACAGTGGGCGAGCAGTACGTC. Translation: CASGLGSGTVGEQYV.

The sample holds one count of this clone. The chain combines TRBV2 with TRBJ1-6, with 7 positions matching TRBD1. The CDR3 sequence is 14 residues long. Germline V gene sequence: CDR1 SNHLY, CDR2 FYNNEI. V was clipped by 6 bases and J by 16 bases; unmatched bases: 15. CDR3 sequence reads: CASRVSEGTAELHF. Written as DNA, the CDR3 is TGTGCCAGCAGGGTCTCTGAGGGGACAGCGGAACTCCACTTT.

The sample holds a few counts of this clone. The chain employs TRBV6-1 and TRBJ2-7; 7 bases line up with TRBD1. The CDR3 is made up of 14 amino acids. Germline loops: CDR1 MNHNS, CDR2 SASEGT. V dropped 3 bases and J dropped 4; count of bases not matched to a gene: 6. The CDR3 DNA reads TGTGCCAGCAGTGAGGGACAGTACCTATACGAGCAGTACGTC. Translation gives CASSEGQYLYEQYV.

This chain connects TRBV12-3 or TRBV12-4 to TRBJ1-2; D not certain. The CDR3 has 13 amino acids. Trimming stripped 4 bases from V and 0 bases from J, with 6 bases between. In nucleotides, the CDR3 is TGTGCCAGCAGTTACACCTCTAACTATGGCTACACCTTC. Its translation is CASSYTSNYGYTF.

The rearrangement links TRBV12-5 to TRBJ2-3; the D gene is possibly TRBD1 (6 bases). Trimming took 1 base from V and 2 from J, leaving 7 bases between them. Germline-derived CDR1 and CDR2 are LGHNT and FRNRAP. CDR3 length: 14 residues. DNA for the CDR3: TGTGCTAGTGGTTTGGGGACAGACACAGATACGCAGTATTTT. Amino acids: CASGLGTDTDTQYF.

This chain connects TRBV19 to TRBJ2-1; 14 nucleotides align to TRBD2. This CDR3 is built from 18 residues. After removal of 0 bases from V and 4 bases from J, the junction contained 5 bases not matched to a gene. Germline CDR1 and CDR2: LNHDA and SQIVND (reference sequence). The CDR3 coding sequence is TGTGCCAGTAGTATAGAGCACGGGACTAGCGGGAGATACAATGAGCAGTTCTTC. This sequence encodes CASSIEHGTSGRYNEQFF.

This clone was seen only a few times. Written as DNA, the CDR3 is TGTGCCAGCAGTACGGGACTAGCGCTTAGCACAGATACGCAGTATTTT. It specifies CASSTGLALSTDTQYF. V gene TRBV25-1 combines with J gene TRBJ2-3; 10 bases are a match to TRBD2. J was trimmed by 0 bases and V by 5 bases; bases with no gene match: 5. Germline V CDR1 and CDR2: MGHDK, SYGVNS. The CDR3 runs to 16 residues. The full variable domain, rest sourced from reference TRBV25-1 and TRBJ2-3, is EADIYQTPRYLVIGTGKKITLECSQTMGHDKMYWYQQDPGMELHLIHYSYGVNSTEKGDLSSESTVSRIRTEHFPLTLESARPSHTSQYLCASSTGLALSTDTQYFGPGTRLTVL.

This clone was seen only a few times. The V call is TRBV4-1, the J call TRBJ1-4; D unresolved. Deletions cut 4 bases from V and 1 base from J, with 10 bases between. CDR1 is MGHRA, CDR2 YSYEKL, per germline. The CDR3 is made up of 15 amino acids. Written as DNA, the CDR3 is TGCGCCAGCAGCCGCTCGAAACTAACTAATGAAAAACTGTTTTTT. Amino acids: CASSRSKLTNEKLFF.

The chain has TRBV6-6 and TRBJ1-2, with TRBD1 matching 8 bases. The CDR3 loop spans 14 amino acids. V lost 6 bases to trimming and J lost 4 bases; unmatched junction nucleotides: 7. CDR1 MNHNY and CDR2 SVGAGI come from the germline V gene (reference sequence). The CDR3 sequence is CASSLQGVGYGYTF. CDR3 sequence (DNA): TGTGCCAGCAGCCTACAGGGGGTCGGCTATGGCTACACCTTC.

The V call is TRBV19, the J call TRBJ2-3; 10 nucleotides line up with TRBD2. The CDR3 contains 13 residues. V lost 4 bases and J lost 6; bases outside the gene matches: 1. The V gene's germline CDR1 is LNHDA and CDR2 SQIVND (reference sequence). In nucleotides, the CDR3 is TGTGCCAGTAGTAGTAGCGGGAGGGATACGCAGTATTTT. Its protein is CASSSSGRDTQYF.

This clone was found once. CDR3 in amino acids: CASSSSRQAVGEKLFF. The CDR3 DNA reads TGCGCCAGCAGCTCTAGCCGACAGGCTGTAGGGGAAAAACTGTTTTTT. The gene calls are TRBV5-1 and TRBJ1-4, with a possible D match to TRBD1 (6 bases). V shed 3 bases and J shed 8 bases, with 20 bases lying between them. This CDR3 contains 16 residues. Germline CDR1 reads SGHRS; CDR2 reads YFSETQ. The variable domain in full, completed from reference TRBV5-1 and TRBJ1-4, reads KAGVTQTPRYLIKTRGQQVTLSCSPISGHRSVSWYQQTPGQGLQFLFEYFSETQRNKGNFPGRFSGRQFSNSRSEMNVSTLELGDSALYLCASSSSRQAVGEKLFFGSGTQLSVL.

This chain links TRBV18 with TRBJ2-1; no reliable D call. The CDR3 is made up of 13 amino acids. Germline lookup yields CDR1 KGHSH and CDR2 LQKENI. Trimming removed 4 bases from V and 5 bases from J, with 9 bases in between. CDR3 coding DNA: TGTGCCAGCTCACTACCTACTGACAATGAGCAGTTCTTC. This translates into CASSLPTDNEQFF.